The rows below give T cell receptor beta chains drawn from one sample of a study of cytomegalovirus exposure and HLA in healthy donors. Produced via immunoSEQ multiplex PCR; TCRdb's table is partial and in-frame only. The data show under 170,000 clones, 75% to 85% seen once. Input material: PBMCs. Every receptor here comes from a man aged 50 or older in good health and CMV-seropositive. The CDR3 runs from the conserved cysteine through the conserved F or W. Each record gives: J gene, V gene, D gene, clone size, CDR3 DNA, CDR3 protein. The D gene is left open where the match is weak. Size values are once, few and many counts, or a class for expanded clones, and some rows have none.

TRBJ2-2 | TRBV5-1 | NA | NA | TGCGCCAGCAGCTTGCCTACCAACACCGGGGAGCTGTTTTTT | CASSLPTNTGELFF
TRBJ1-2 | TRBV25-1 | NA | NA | TGTGCCAGCAGTGATCCCAGGGGCAAGAGATATGGCTACACCTTC | CASSDPRGKRYGYTF
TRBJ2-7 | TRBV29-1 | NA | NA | TGCAGCGTCACCGGGACACAATACTACGAGCAGTACTTC | CSVTGTQYYEQYF
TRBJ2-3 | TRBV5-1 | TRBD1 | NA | TGCGCCAGCAGCTTGTCCCCCCGACAGGGGGGAGGGACAGATACGCAGTATTTT | CASSLSPRQGGGTDTQYF
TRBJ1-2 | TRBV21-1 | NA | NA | TGTGCCAGCAGCAAAGCAGGGGGAAGGTATGGCTACACCTTC | CASSKAGGRYGYTF
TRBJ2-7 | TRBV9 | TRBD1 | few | TGTGCCAGCAGCTCCTGGGACAGGGGCGAGCAGTACTTC | CASSSWDRGEQYF
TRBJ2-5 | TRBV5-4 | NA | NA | TGTGCCAGCAGCTTGGTTGGACAACAAGAGACCCAGTACTTC | CASSLVGQQETQYF
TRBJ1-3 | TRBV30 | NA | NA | TGTGCCTGGAGTGTAAGGGATGACGAACTAGCGTATTTT | CAWSVRDDELAYF
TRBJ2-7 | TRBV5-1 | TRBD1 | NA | TGCGCCAGCAGCTTGGAGGGCAGGGGGCCGGTATACGAGCAGTACTTC | CASSLEGRGPVYEQYF
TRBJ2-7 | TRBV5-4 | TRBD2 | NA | TGTGCCAGCAGCTTGGGCCGGACTAGCGACTCCTACGAGCAGTACTTC | CASSLGRTSDSYEQYF
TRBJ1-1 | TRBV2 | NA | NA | TGTGCCAGCAGTGAAGAGTCACAGGGAGCGACAGCTTTCTTT | CASSEESQGATAFF
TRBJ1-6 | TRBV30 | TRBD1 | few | TGTGCCTGGAGTGCCACCCTGGGCAGGGGGTCACCCCTCCACTTT | CAWSATLGRGSPLHF
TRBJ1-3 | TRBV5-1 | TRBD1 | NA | TGCGCCAGCAGCTGGGGGACAGCTAGCTCTGGAAACACCATATATTTT | CASSWGTASSGNTIYF
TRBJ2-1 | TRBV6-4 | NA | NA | TGTGCCCTTAGTAATGAGCAGTTCTTC | CALSNEQFF
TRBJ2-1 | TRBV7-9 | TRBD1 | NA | TGTGCCAGCAGCCCCGCGCACAGGGGGTTCTTC | CASSPAHRGFF
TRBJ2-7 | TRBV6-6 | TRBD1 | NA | TGTGCCAGCAGTTACGCCCCGGACAGGGCCTACGAGCAGTACTTC | CASSYAPDRAYEQYF
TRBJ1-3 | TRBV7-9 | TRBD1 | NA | TGTGCCAGCAGCTTAGGCCCTACCGACAGGGCGGGTAGCTACACCATATATTTT | CASSLGPTDRAGSYTIYF
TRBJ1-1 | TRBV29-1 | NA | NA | TGCAGCGTTTACTCCGGGACATCGAACACTGAAGCTTTCTTT | CSVYSGTSNTEAFF
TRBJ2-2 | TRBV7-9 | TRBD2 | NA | TGTGCCAGCAGGCCTAGCGGGCACAACACCGGGGAGCTGTTTTTT | CASRPSGHNTGELFF
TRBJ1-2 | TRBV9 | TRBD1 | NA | TGTGCCAGCAGCATCAAAGCCGGGACAGGAGGCGGTGGCTACACCTTC | CASSIKAGTGGGGYTF
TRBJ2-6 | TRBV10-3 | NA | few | TGTGCCATCAGTGAGTCCGGGGTCAGCGCCTCCTACTCTGGGGCCAACGTCCTGACTTTC | CAISESGVSASYSGANVLTF
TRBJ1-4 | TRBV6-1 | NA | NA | TGTGCCAGCAGTGAAGCAATTGGTCAGGGTATGGGAAAACTGTTTTTT | CASSEAIGQGMGKLFF
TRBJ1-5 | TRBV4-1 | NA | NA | TGCGCCAGCAGCCAAGGCCTGGAGCAGAGTAGCAATCAGCCCCAGCATTTT | CASSQGLEQSSNQPQHF
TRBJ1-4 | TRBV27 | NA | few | TGTGCCAGCAGTCCTCGGACAATAAATGAAAAACTGTTTTTT | CASSPRTINEKLFF
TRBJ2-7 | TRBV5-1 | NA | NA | TGCGCCAGCAGCTGGGGGCAGGGACCCTACGAGCAGTACTTC | CASSWGQGPYEQYF
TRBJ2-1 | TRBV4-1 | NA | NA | TGCGCCAGCAGCCCGAGCGGAGCGAGTATTTACAATGAGCAGTTCTTC | CASSPSGASIYNEQFF
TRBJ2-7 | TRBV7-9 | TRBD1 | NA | TGTTCCAGCAGCTTAGCAGGGGGCGACGAGCAGTACTTC | CSSSLAGGDEQYF
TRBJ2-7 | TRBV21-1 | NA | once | TGTGCCAGCAGCAAAGTGACACGATATTCCTACGAGCAGTACTTC | CASSKVTRYSYEQYF
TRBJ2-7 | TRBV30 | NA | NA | TGTGCCTGGAGGCAGGGGGGCTCCTACGAGCAGTACTTC | CAWRQGGSYEQYF
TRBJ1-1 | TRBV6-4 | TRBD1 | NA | TGTGCCAGCAGTGACGGGACAGAAAACACTGAAGCTTTCTTT | CASSDGTENTEAFF
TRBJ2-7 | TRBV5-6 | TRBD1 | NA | TGTGCCAGCAGCTTGGTGGGGGCCAGGGGGCGCGGGTACGAGCAGTACTTC | CASSLVGARGRGYEQYF
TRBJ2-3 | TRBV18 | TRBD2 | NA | TGTGCCAGCTCACCCAACCTAGCGGGAGGGCCAGATACGCAGTATTTT | CASSPNLAGGPDTQYF
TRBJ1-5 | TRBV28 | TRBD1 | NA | TGTGCCAGCAGTTCAGAGGGGGCGGAAGATCAGCCCCAGCATTTT | CASSSEGAEDQPQHF
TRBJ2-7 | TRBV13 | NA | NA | TGTGCCAGCAGCTCTCGGACAGTATACTACGAGCAGTACTTC | CASSSRTVYYEQYF
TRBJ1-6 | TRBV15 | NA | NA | TGTGCCACCAGCGGTCGCGCTTCGAGCTCCTATAATTCACCCCTCCACTTT | CATSGRASSSYNSPLHF
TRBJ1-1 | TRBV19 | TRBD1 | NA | TGTGCCAGTAGTACGAGGGGGCTGTTCGCTGAAGCTTTCTTT | CASSTRGLFAEAFF
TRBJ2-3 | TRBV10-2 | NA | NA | TGCGCCAGCACCCCCCCTAGCACAGATACGCGGTATTTT | CASTPPSTDTRYF
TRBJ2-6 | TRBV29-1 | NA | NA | TGCAGCGCCCGTTTCTTTAATCGGGCTGGGGCCAACGTCCTGACTTTC | CSARFFNRAGANVLTF
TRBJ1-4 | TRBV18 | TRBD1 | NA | TGTGCCAGCTCGGAGGGACAGAGTAATGAAAAACTGTTTTTT | CASSEGQSNEKLFF
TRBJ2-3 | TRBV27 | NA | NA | TGTGCCAGCAGTCTCCAGGGCAGGGTTAGCACAGATACGCAGTATTTT | CASSLQGRVSTDTQYF
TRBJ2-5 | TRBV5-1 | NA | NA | TGCGCCAGCAGCTTGGGGCAGGGGCAAGAGACCCAGTACTTC | CASSLGQGQETQYF
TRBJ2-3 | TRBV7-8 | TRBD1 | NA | TGTGCCAGCAGCTTAACGGAACAGGGGGGAGATACGCAGTATTTT | CASSLTEQGGDTQYF
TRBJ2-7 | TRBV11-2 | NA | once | TGTGCCAGCAGCTTATTAGCGGCTTTCGGTTACGAGCAGTACTTC | CASSLLAAFGYEQYF
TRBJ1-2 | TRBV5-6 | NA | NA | TGTGCCAGCAGCCCCTATGGAGGTTTCAAGGACTATGGCTACACCTTC | CASSPYGGFKDYGYTF
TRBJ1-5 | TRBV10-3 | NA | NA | TGTGCCATCACCCCTGTGGGAGATAGCAATCAGCCCCAGCATTTT | CAITPVGDSNQPQHF
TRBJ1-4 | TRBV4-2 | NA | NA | TGTGCCAGCAGCCAAGATAGGGTGAGAGGACAGTATTTTTGGACCGAAAAACTGTTTTTT | CASSQDRVRGQYFWTEKLFF
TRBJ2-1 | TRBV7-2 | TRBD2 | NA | TGTGCCAGCAGCTTTGGACTAGTGTATGAGCAGTTCTTC | CASSFGLVYEQFF
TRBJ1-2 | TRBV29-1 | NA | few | TGCAGCGTTGTACATGGGGGCGGCTACACCTTC | CSVVHGGGYTF
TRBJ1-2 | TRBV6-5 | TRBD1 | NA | TGTGCCAGCAGTTACTCGAAACAGGGGGCCTATGGCTACACCTTC | CASSYSKQGAYGYTF
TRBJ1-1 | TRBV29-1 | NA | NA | TGCAGCGTTGACGGTCCGGGTAACACTGAAGCTTTCTTT | CSVDGPGNTEAFF
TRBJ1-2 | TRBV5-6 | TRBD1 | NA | TGTGCCAGCAGCCCGGACAGGGGTTTATATGGCTACACCTTC | CASSPDRGLYGYTF
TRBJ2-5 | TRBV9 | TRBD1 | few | TGTGCCAGCAGCGTAGGGGGCAGGGGGTCCCAAGAGACCCAGTACTTC | CASSVGGRGSQETQYF
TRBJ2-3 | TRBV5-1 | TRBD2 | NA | TGCGCCAGCAGCTTGGAAGGGACTAGCGGAGATACGCAGTATTTT | CASSLEGTSGDTQYF